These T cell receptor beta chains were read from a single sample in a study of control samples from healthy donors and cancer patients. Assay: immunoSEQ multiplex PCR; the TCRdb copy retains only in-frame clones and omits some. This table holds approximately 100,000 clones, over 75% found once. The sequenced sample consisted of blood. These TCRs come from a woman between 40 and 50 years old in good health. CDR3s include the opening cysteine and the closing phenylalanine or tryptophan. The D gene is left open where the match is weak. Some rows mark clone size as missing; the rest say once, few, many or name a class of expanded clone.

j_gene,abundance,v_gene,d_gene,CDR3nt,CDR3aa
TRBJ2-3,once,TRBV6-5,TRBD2,TGTGCCAGCACTCACGGGCGGGGGGGCCTAGATACGCAGTATTTT,CASTHGRGGLDTQYF
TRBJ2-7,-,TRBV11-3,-,TGTGCCAGCAGCTTAGATGGGGCAAACTACGAGCAGTACTTC,CASSLDGANYEQYF
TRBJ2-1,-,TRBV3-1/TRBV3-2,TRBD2,TGTGCCAGCAGCCGAGGCGGGGGGGCCTTTGAGCAGTTCTTC,CASSRGGGAFEQFF
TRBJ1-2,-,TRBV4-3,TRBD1,TGCGCCAGCAGCCCACCGGGACAGGGGTCCTATGGCTACACCTTC,CASSPPGQGSYGYTF
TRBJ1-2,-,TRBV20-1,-,TGCAGTGCTAGTCAAGCGAACTCGGGGTTGTGGGGCTACACCTTC,CSASQANSGLWGYTF
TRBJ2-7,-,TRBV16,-,TGTGCCAGCAGCCAAAGTAGTCTTGACGAGCAGTACTTC,CASSQSSLDEQYF
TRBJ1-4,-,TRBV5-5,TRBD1,TGTGCCAGCAGCCCCCTGGGGACAGGGGGCGGAAGGAGTGAAAAACTGTTTTTT,CASSPLGTGGGRSEKLFF
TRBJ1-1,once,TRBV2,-,TGTGCCAGCAGCGCCGTGTCTGTTTCTTTT,CASSAVSVSF
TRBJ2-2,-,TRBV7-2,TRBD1,TGTGCCAGCAGCTTAGTAGGGGGCCGGGAGCTGTTTTTT,CASSLVGGRELFF
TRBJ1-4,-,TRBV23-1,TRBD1,TGCGCCAGCAGTCCAGGGACAGGGTCAACTAATGAAAAACTGTTTTTT,CASSPGTGSTNEKLFF
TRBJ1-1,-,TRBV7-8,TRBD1,TGTGCCAGCAGCGTACAGGGGGGAGTGGACACTGAAGCTTTCTTT,CASSVQGGVDTEAFF
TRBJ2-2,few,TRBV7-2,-,TGTGCCAGCAGCCGTAACAGGGATTTCCTGTTTTTT,CASSRNRDFLFF
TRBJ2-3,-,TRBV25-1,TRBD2,TGTGCCAGCAGCCCATCCACACTAGCGGGGACCACAGATACGCAGTATTTT,CASSPSTLAGTTDTQYF
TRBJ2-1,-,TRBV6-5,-,TGTGCCAGCAGTCTAGTGGGGGGTGAGCAGTTCTTC,CASSLVGGEQFF
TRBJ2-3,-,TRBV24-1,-,TGTGCCACCAGTGATTTGCACGGCAGAACAGATACGCAGTATTTT,CATSDLHGRTDTQYF
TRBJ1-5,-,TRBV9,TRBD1,TGTGCCAGCAGCCAGGGGGCAGGGGTGGATCAGCCCCAGCATTTT,CASSQGAGVDQPQHF
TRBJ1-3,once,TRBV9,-,TGTGCCAGCAGCGTAGGGGGATCCTCTGGAAACACCATATATTTT,CASSVGGSSGNTIYF
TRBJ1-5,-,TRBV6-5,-,TGTGCCAGCGCTCGAAACTTCGAGGGCAATCAGCCCCAGCATTTT,CASARNFEGNQPQHF
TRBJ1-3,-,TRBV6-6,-,TGTGCCAGCAGTTACGAGGGGACCTCTGGAAACACCATATATTTT,CASSYEGTSGNTIYF
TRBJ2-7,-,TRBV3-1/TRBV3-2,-,TGTGCCAGCAGCCCCGCCCTGCGGGACCTCTCTCTACGATGGCAGTACTTC,CASSPALRDLSLRWQYF
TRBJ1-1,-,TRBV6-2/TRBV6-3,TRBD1,TGTGCCAGCAGTCCCCTGACAGGGGGAAGGAAATCTGAAGCTTTCTTT,CASSPLTGGRKSEAFF
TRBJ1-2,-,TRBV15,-,TGTGCCACCAGCAGAGATTTCGGCAGTCTCCCCTATGGCTACACCTTC,CATSRDFGSLPYGYTF
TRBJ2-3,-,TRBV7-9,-,TGTGCCAGCAGCTTAGCGGCCAGCCCGACAGATACGCAGTATTTT,CASSLAASPTDTQYF
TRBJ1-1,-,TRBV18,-,TGTGCCAGCTCACCACCGCGGACGACGAACACTGAAGCTTTCTTT,CASSPPRTTNTEAFF
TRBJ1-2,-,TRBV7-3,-,TGTGCCAGCAGCCCCAGGGCCGCGGGGGCGGGGGGGGGCTATGGCTACACCTTC,CASSPRAAGAGGGYGYTF
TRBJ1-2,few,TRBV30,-,TGTGCCTGGAGGATTTCGGGGCAGGACTATGGCTACACCTTC,CAWRISGQDYGYTF
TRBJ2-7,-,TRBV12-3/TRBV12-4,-,TGTGCCAGCAGCCCCGGACAGAACTACGAGCAGTACTTC,CASSPGQNYEQYF
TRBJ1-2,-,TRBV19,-,TGTGCCAGTAGGGGACCTTATAACTATGGCTACACCTTC,CASRGPYNYGYTF
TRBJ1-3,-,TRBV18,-,TGTGCCAGCTCACCCGGACAGCCTGGAAACACCATATATTTT,CASSPGQPGNTIYF
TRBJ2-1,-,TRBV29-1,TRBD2,TGCAGCGTTGAAGATTACACTAGCGGGGACGGGGAGCAGTTCTTC,CSVEDYTSGDGEQFF
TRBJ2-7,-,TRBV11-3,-,TGTGCCAGCAGCTTAGATCGTTTAGTGAGCTCCTACGAGCAGTACTTC,CASSLDRLVSSYEQYF
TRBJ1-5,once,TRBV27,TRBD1,TGTGCCAGCAGTTTGGACAGGGTTCAGCCCCAGCATTTT,CASSLDRVQPQHF
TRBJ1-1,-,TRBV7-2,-,TGTGCCAGCAGCTTATTACAAAACACTGAAGCTTTCTTT,CASSLLQNTEAFF
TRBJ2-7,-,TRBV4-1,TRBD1,TGCGCCAGCAGCCTAGACAGGGGCCTCCAAAACGAGCAGTACTTC,CASSLDRGLQNEQYF
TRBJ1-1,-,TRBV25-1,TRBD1,TGTGCCAGCAGTGAATTAGAGGGGGCGAACACTGAAGCTTTCTTT,CASSELEGANTEAFF
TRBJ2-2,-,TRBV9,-,TGTGCCAGCAGCGTAGTGGGTTACACCGGGGAGCTGTTTTTT,CASSVVGYTGELFF
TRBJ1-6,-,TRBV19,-,TGTGCCAGTAGTCAGGGGCCCCGTAAGTCACCCCTCCACTTT,CASSQGPRKSPLHF
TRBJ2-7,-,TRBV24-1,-,TGTGCCATTTTTGGACAGTCCTACGAGCAGTACTTC,CAIFGQSYEQYF
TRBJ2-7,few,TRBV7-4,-,TGTGCCAGCAGCTCCTCAGACTATTCCTCCTACGAGCAGTACTTC,CASSSSDYSSYEQYF
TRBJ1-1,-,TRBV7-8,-,TGTGCCAGCAGCGGGCAACCGGGGACTGAAGCTTTCTTT,CASSGQPGTEAFF
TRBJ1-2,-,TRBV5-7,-,TGTGCCAGGCGTCGGGTGGAGGTGGGATATGGCTACACCTTC,CARRRVEVGYGYTF
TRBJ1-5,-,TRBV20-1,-,TGCAGTGCTAGTCGGGGGCGGAGCAATCAGCCCCAGCATTTT,CSASRGRSNQPQHF
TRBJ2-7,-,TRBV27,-,TGTGCCAGCAGTTTAGAACTAGGCAGCTACGAGCAGTACTTC,CASSLELGSYEQYF
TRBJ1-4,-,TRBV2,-,TGTGCCAGCACCAGACAGAGCCATGCTGATGAAAAACTGTTTTTT,CASTRQSHADEKLFF
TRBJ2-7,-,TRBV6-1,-,TGTGCCAGCAGTGACGGATACTACTACGAGCAGTACTTC,CASSDGYYYEQYF
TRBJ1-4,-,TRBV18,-,TGTGCCAGCTCACCAGGGGTAGTAGAAAAACTGTTTTTT,CASSPGVVEKLFF
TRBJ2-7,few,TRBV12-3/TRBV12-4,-,TGTGCCAGCAGAAAGGGATCGACCTACGAGCAGTACTTC,CASRKGSTYEQYF
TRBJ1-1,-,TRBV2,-,TGTGCCAGCACCAATTCACACGGTCGCCCTGAAGCTTTCTTT,CASTNSHGRPEAFF